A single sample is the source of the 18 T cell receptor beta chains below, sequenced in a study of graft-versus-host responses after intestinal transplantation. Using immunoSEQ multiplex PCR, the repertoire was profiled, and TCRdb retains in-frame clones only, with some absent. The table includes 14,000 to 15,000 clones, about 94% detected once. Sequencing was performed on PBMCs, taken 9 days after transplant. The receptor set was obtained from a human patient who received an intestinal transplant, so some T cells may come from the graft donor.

CDR3 nucleotide sequence: TGTGCCAGCAGCCGAACGCCGACAGCTGAAGCTTTCTTT. The encoded protein is CASSRTPTAEAFF. V usage is TRBV6-5 and J usage is TRBJ1-1; D possibly corresponds to TRBD1 (5 bases). V lost 6 bases and J 6 bases, leaving 14 bases between the germline ends. The CDR3 is made up of 13 amino acids. Looked up from germline, CDR1 is MNHEY and CDR2 is SVGAGI.

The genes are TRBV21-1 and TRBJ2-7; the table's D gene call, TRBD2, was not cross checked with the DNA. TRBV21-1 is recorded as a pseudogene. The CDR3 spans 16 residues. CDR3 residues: CASRVAGSALDSEQYF. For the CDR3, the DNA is TGTGCCAGCAGGGTAGCGGGTAGCGCCCTCGATTCCGAGCAGTACTTC.

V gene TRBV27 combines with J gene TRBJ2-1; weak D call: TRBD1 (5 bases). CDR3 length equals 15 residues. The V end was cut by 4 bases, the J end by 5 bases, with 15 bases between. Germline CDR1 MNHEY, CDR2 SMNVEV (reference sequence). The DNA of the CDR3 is TGTGCCAGCAGTTACAAGGGCAGGGAAAACAATGAGCAGTTCTTC. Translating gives CASSYKGRENNEQFF.

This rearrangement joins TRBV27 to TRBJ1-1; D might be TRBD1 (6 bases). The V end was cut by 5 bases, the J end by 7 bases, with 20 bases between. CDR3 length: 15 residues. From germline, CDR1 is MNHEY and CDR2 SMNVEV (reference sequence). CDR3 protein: CASSTPHRGPSEAFF. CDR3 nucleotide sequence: TGTGCCAGCAGTACCCCCCACCGGGGGCCGAGTGAAGCTTTCTTT.

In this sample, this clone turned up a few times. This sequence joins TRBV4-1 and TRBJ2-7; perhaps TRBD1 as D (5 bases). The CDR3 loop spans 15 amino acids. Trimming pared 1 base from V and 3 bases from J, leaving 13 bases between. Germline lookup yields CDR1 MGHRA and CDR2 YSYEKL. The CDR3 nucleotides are TGCGCCAGCAGCCAAGTCGACAGCCTAAACTACGAGCAGTACTTC. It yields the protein CASSQVDSLNYEQYF.

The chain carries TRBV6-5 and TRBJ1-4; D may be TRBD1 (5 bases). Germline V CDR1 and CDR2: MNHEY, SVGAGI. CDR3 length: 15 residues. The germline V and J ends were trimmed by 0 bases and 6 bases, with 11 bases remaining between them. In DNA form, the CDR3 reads TGTGCCAGCAGTTACTCAGGGGATGAGGATGAAAAACTGTTTTTT. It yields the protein CASSYSGDEDEKLFF.

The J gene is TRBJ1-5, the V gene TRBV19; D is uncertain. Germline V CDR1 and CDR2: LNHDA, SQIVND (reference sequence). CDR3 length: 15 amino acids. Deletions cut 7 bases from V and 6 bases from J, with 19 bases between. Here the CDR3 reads CASNPSFTGSQPQHF. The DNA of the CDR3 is TGTGCCAGTAATCCCTCTTTTACTGGTAGTCAGCCCCAGCATTTT.

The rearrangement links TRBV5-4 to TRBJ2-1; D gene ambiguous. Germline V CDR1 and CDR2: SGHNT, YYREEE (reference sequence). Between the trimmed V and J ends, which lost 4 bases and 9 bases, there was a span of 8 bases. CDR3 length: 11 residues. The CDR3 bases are TGTGCCAGCAGCGCACTTATTGAGCAGTTCTTC. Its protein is CASSALIEQFF.

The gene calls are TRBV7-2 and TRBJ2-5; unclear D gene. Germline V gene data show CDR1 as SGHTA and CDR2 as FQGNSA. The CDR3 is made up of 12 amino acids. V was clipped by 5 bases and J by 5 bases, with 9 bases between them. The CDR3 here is CASSALWETQYF. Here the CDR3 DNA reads TGTGCCAGCAGCGCCCTATGGGAGACCCAGTACTTC.

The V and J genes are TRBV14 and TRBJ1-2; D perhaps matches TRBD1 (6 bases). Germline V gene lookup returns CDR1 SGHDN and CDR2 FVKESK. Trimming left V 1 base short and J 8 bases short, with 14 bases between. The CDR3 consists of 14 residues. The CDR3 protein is CASSQVSGGQGYTF. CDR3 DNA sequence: TGTGCCAGCAGCCAAGTCTCGGGGGGGCAAGGCTACACCTTC.

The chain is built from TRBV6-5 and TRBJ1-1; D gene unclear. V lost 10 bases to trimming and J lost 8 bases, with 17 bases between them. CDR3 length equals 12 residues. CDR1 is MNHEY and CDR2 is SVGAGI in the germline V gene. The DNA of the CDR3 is TGTGCCACCCTTACCGAAACAAGGGAAGCTTTCTTT. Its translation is CATLTETREAFF.

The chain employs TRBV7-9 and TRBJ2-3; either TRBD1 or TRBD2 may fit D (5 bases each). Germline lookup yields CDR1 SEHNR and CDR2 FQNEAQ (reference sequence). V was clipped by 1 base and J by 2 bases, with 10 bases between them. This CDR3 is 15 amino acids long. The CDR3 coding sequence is TGTGCCAGCAGCTTAGGTGGTGGGACCACAGATACGCAGTATTTT. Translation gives CASSLGGGTTDTQYF.

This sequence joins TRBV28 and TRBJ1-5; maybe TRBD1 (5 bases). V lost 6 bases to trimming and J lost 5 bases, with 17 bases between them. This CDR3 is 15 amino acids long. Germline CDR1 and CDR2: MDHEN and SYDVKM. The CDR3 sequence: CASSLLAGIYQPQHF. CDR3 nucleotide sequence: TGTGCCAGCAGCCTTCTCGCAGGGATTTATCAGCCCCAGCATTTT. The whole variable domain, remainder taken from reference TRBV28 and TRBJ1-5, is DVKVTQSSRYLVKRTGEKVFLECVQDMDHENMFWYRQDPGLGLRLIYFSYDVKMKEKGDIPEGYSVSREKKERFSLILESASTNQTSMYLCASSLLAGIYQPQHFGDGTRLSIL.

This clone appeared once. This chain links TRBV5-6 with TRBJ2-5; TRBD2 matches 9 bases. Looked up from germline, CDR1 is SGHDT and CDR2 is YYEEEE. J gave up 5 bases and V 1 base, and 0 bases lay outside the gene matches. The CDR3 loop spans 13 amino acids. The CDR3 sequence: CASSLTSGETQYF. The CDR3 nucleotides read TGTGCCAGCAGCTTGACTAGCGGGGAGACCCAGTACTTC. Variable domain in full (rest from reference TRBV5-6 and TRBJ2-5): DAGVTQSPTHLIKTRGQQVTLRCSPKSGHDTVSWYQQALGQGPQFIFQYYEEEERQRGNFPDRFSGHQFPNYSSELNVNALLLGDSALYLCASSLTSGETQYFGPGTRLLVL.

CDR3 nucleotide sequence: TGTGCCAGCAATTGGGACACAAGTGACGAGCAGTACTTC. It codes for CASNWDTSDEQYF. This rearrangement joins TRBV6-6 to TRBJ2-7; D possibly corresponds to TRBD1 (6 bases). Germline-derived CDR1 and CDR2 are MNHNY and SVGAGI (reference sequence). The CDR3 sequence is 13 residues long. Trimming pared 7 bases from V and 5 bases from J, leaving 15 bases between.

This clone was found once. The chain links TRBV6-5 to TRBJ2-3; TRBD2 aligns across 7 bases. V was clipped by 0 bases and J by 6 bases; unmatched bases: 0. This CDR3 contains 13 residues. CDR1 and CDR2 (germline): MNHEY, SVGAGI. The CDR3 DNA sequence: TGTGCCAGCAGTTACTCGGGAGGGGATACGCAGTATTTT. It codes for CASSYSGGDTQYF.

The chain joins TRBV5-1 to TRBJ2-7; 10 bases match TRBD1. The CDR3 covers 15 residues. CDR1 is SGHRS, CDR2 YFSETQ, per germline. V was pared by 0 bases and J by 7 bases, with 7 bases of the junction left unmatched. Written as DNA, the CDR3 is TGCGCCAGCAGCTTGGCAAGGGGGACAGGGGATGAGCAGTACTTC. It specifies CASSLARGTGDEQYF. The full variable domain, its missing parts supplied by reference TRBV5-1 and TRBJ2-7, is KAGVTQTPRYLIKTRGQQVTLSCSPISGHRSVSWYQQTPGQGLQFLFEYFSETQRNKGNFPGRFSGRQFSNSRSEMNVSTLELGDSALYLCASSLARGTGDEQYFGPGTRLTVT.

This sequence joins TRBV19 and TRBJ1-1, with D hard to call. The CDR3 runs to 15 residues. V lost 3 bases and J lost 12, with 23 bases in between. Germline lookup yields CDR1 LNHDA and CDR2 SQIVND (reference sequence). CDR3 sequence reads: CASSMNSRGGSYPFF. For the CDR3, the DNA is TGTGCCAGTAGTATGAACTCCCGCGGTGGGTCGTACCCTTTCTTT.